This is a list of T cell receptor beta chains from one sample in a study of metastatic and nonmetastatic thyroid tumors. TCRdb reanalyzed the PCR reads via MiXCR. The sample has roughly 57,000 clones, approximately 22% seen once. Sequencing input: blood. The receptors stem from a female donor with papillary thyroid cancer or a benign thyroid nodule (not recorded which). Some clones in this sample may be carry-over from other donors' samples. Both conserved end residues are part of each CDR3. D genes are given only for firm matches. Some rows have no size entry. The others give once, few or many, or a class for an expanded clone.

>TRBV5-1|many|TRBJ2-1|TRBD1|16
TGCGCCAGCAGTCCCGGACAGGCCAGCTCCTACAATGAGCAGTTCTTC
CASSPGQASSYNEQFF
>TRBV7-3|many|TRBJ1-5|.|13
TGTGCCAGCAGCTTAGGGGCCAATCAGCCCCAGCATTTT
CASSLGANQPQHF
>TRBV28|many|TRBJ1-1|.|14
TGTGCCAGCAGGGCTGGCAGGGCGGGAACTGAAGCTTTCTTT
CASRAGRAGTEAFF
>TRBV6-5|.|TRBJ2-2|.|16
TGTGCCAGCAGTTACTCGGTCATCGCGAACACCGGGGAGCTGTTTTTT
CASSYSVIANTGELFF
>TRBV18|.|TRBJ1-1|.|12
TGTGCCAGCTCACCGGGAGACTGTGAAGCTTTCTTT
CASSPGDCEAFF
>TRBV10-3|many|TRBJ1-2|.|15
TGTGCCATCAGTGAGTCGTCGGAGGGTGGCTATGGCTACACCTTC
CAISESSEGGYGYTF
>TRBV5-1|many|TRBJ2-1|.|14
TGCGCCAGCAGCTTGGCTGTCAGTTACAATGAGCAGTTCTTC
CASSLAVSYNEQFF
>TRBV7-8|many|TRBJ2-4|TRBD1|14
TGTGCCAGCAGCTTGGAGGACAGGGAAAACATTCAGTACTTC
CASSLEDRENIQYF
>TRBV6-1|many|TRBJ2-7|TRBD2|15
TGTGCCAGCAGTGTCCTAGCGGGAGAAAGGGGCGAGCAGTACTTC
CASSVLAGERGEQYF
>TRBV28|.|TRBJ1-1|.|15
TGTGCAAGCACAAAAGGGGACGGTCCTCGGGCTGAAGCTGTCTTT
CASTKGDGPRAEAVF
>TRBV24-1|few|TRBJ2-3|.|14
TGTGCCACCGGGGGGACAGAGATCACAGATACGCAGTATTTT
CATGGTEITDTQYF
>TRBV12-3/TRBV12-4|many|TRBJ2-1|.|16
TGTGCCAGCAGTCCGTCGGGTGGGACTCTGATTAGGGGGCAGTTCTTC
CASSPSGGTLIRGQFF
>TRBV20-1|many|TRBJ2-2|.|14
TGCAGTGCTAGTTTCTCCAGCAGCGCCGGGGAGCTGTTTTTT
CSASFSSSAGELFF
>TRBV19|many|TRBJ2-5|TRBD2|14
TGTGCCAGTAAGGGCGGGAGGTACCAAGAGACCCAGTACTTC
CASKGGRYQETQYF
>TRBV4-1|many|TRBJ1-2|.|13
TGCGCCAGCAGCCAAGATGAAGGGTATGGCTACACCTTC
CASSQDEGYGYTF
>TRBV7-7|.|TRBJ2-2|.|14
TGTGCTAGCAGCTTACAACCGAACACCGGGGAGCTGTTTTTT
CASSLQPNTGELFF
>TRBV5-6|many|TRBJ1-1|.|13
TGTGCCAGCAGCTTGAGAGTGAACACTGAAGCTTTCTTT
CASSLRVNTEAFF
>TRBV30|.|TRBJ2-7|TRBD1|15
TGTGCCTGGATGAGGGACAGCTGGGGTAATTCCGAGCAGTACTTC
CAWMRDSWGNSEQYF
>TRBV19|.|TRBJ1-2|.|14
TGTTCCAGTAGTGCCGGGGGGCAGTTCTATGGCTACACCTTC
CSSSAGGQFYGYTF
>TRBV7-8|many|TRBJ2-7|TRBD2|15
TGTGCCAGCAGCCGCCTAGCGGTTGGCTCCTACGAGCAGTACTTC
CASSRLAVGSYEQYF
>TRBV20-1|many|TRBJ2-1|TRBD2|15
TGCAGTGCTGGCTCTAGCGGGGGCTTGTACAATGAGCAGTTCTTC
CSAGSSGGLYNEQFF
>TRBV5-1|many|TRBJ2-7|.|15
TGCGCCAGCAGCTGGAGCGGGGGCAGGGGGGACGAGCAGTACTTC
CASSWSGGRGDEQYF
>TRBV20-1|many|TRBJ1-1|.|13
TGCAGTGCTCAGACGTCCGGGTGGCCTGAAGCTTTCTTT
CSAQTSGWPEAFF
>TRBV7-8|many|TRBJ2-2|.|14
TGTGCCAGCAGCCTAGATAGCGGTGCCGGGGAGCTGTTTTTT
CASSLDSGAGELFF
>TRBV11-2|.|TRBJ2-5|.|14
TGTGCCAGCAGCTCAGAATGGAGAGACGAGACGCTGTACTTC
CASSSEWRDETLYF
>TRBV6-2/TRBV6-3|few|TRBJ1-1|.|12
TGTGCCAGTGGTGAACAGCGGACTGAAGCTTTCTTT
CASGEQRTEAFF
>TRBV3-1|many|TRBJ1-3|.|13
TGTGCCAGCAGCCAAGGGGACTTTGGCACCATATATTTT
CASSQGDFGTIYF
>TRBV20-1|many|TRBJ1-5|.|12
TGCAGTGCTAGAGGGAGCAATCAGCCCCAGCATTTT
CSARGSNQPQHF
>TRBV4-2|.|TRBJ2-7|.|15
TGTGCCAGCAGCCGGGATGGTGGCTACTACTACGAGCAGTACTTC
CASSRDGGYYYEQYF
>TRBV28|.|TRBJ2-1|TRBD1|15
TGTGCCAGCAGCTCCGGACAGGGGGGCTACAATGAGAAGTTATTC
CASSSGQGGYNEKLF
>TRBV10-3|many|TRBJ2-5|.|15
TGTGCCACGTCGGGAAGGAAGGGGGTCCAAGAGACCCAGTACTTC
CATSGRKGVQETQYF
>TRBV6-4|.|TRBJ2-3|TRBD2|15
TGTGCCAGCAGTGGTAGCGGGGGGGCCACAGATACGCAGTATTTT
CASSGSGGATDTQYF
>TRBV5-1|.|TRBJ2-1|TRBD2|19
TGCGCCAGCAGCCCCTTCCTAGCGGGAGGTCCTCTCGGCTACAATGATCAGTTCTTC
CASSPFLAGGPLGYNDQFF
>TRBV28|many|TRBJ2-3|TRBD2|14
TGTGCCAGCAGTTTTTTATCCCTCGCGGGAGTGGTGTATTTT
CASSFLSLAGVVYF
>TRBV9|many|TRBJ2-1|.|17
TGTGCCAGCAGCGTAGAGGTCAGACCGGATTCCTACAATGAGCAGTTCTTC
CASSVEVRPDSYNEQFF
>TRBV7-2|many|TRBJ1-1|TRBD1|13
TGTGCCAGCAGCTTGAAAGGACAGGGGATGGCTTTCTTT
CASSLKGQGMAFF
>TRBV6-1|.|TRBJ2-1|TRBD2|15
TGTGCCAGCAGTGAACTAGCGGGAGGGTACAATGAGCAGTTCTTC
CASSELAGGYNEQFF
>TRBV5-1|.|TRBJ1-5|TRBD1|14
TGCGCCAGCAGCCCGGGACAGGGCAATCAGCCCCAGCATTTT
CASSPGQGNQPQHF
>TRBV5-1|many|TRBJ2-7|TRBD1|14
TGCGCCAGCAGCTTGGCCGGGTCAGGGGGCGAGCAGTACTTC
CASSLAGSGGEQYF